Following are 22 T cell receptor beta chains from one sample sequenced in a study of T cells after yellow fever vaccination. MiXCR, run by TCRdb on the 5' RACE reads, gives a single entry per CDR3 protein. The repertoire holds about 310,000 distinct CDR3 sequences, with around 3.6% as singletons. The sample was PBMCs, taken on the day of the yellow fever booster vaccination. The receptors shown here come from a man aged 18 to 30 who received the YFV17D yellow fever vaccine.

This clonotype was counted only a few times. This CDR3 is CASSGADSTRFWANVLTF. CDR3 nucleotides: TGTGCCAGCAGTGGGGCGGACAGTACACGGTTCTGGGCCAACGTCCTGACTTTC. The V gene is TRBV25-1, the J gene TRBJ2-6; tentative D call: TRBD1 (6 bases). Trimming pared 4 bases from V and 5 bases from J, leaving 21 bases between. The CDR3 is 18 residues long. Per germline, CDR1 MGHDK and CDR2 SYGVNS. Variable domain in full (rest from reference TRBV25-1 and TRBJ2-6): EADIYQTPRYLVIGTGKKITLECSQTMGHDKMYWYQQDPGMELHLIHYSYGVNSTEKGDLSSESTVSRIRTEHFPLTLESARPSHTSQYLCASSGADSTRFWANVLTFGAGSRLTVL.

This clonotype was counted only a few times. The chain is built from TRBV7-9 and TRBJ2-1, with TRBD2 matching 11 bases. Per the germline V gene, CDR1 is SEHNR and CDR2 is FQNEAQ (reference sequence). After removal of 5 bases from V and 1 base from J, the junction contained 7 bases not matched to a gene. CDR3 length: 17 amino acids. The CDR3 region is CASSPPIAGGSYNEQFF. The CDR3 coding sequence is TGTGCCAGCAGCCCCCCCATAGCGGGGGGGTCCTACAATGAGCAGTTCTTC.

Many counts were recorded for this clonotype. This chain joins TRBV20-1 and TRBJ2-7, with D perhaps assigned TRBD1 or TRBD2 (5 bases each). V lost 3 bases and J 4 bases, leaving 7 bases between the germline ends. This CDR3 is 11 amino acids long. Germline CDR1 DFQATT, CDR2 SNEGSKA (reference sequence). In nucleotides, the CDR3 is TGCAGTGCTAGTGAGGGGTACGAGCAGTACGTC. Its translation is CSASEGYEQYV.

The V and J genes are TRBV5-4 and TRBJ2-7; no clear D. Trimming pared 4 bases from V and 0 bases from J, leaving 14 bases between. The length of the CDR3 is 15 residues. Per the germline V gene, CDR1 is SGHNT and CDR2 is YYREEE (reference sequence). The CDR3 protein is CASSHNDRFSYEQYF. The CDR3 coding sequence is TGTGCCAGCAGCCACAATGACCGATTCTCCTACGAGCAGTACTTC.

In this sample, this clonotype turned up a few times. This chain links TRBV24-1 with TRBJ2-5, with 8 nucleotides matching TRBD2. The CDR3 is made up of 15 amino acids. Germline V gives CDR1 KGHDR, CDR2 SFDVKD. Losses at the gene ends were 1 base for V and 5 bases for J; bases not matched to a gene: 5. CDR3 sequence reads: CATSDFGTRWETQYF. CDR3 nucleotide sequence: TGTGCCACCAGTGATTTCGGGACTAGGTGGGAGACCCAGTACTTC.

This clonotype turned up a few times. The chain has TRBV5-6 and TRBJ1-4; 11 bases line up with TRBD1. The CDR3 has 17 amino acids. V lost 4 bases, J lost 13 bases, and 18 bases stayed unmatched. CDR1 is SGHDT, CDR2 YYEEEE, per germline. The CDR3 loop reads CASSTGQGATPFLGLFF. The CDR3 DNA follows: TGTGCCAGCAGCACAGGACAGGGGGCCACCCCTTTCCTTGGACTGTTTTTT.

This clonotype was seen ten or more times. The chain couples TRBV7-2 to TRBJ2-1; either TRBD1 or TRBD2 may fit D (6 bases each). CDR1 and CDR2 from the germline V gene are SGHTA and FQGNSA. V lost 3 bases to trimming and J lost 1 base, with 13 bases between them. The CDR3 length is 16 residues. The DNA for the CDR3 is TGTGCCAGCAGCTTGGGGGGCCCCGGGTCCTACAATGAGCAGTTCTTC. It specifies CASSLGGPGSYNEQFF.

The CDR3 DNA sequence: TGTGCCAGCAGTTTTAGGCAGGGGGGCTCCTACGAGCAGTACTTC. Its protein is CASSFRQGGSYEQYF. The V gene is TRBV28, the J gene TRBJ2-7, with D possibly TRBD1 on 7 matching bases. There are 15 residues in the CDR3. The germline CDR1 and CDR2 sequences are MDHEN and SYDVKM. Deletions cut 3 bases from V and 0 bases from J, with 12 bases between.

This clonotype has a handful of counts. This CDR3 is CASRLGTSGGDEQFF. The CDR3 DNA follows: TGTGCCAGCCGACTTGGGACTAGCGGGGGCGATGAGCAGTTCTTC. The gene calls are TRBV9 and TRBJ2-1; 14 nucleotides agree with TRBD2. CDR1 and CDR2 (germline): SGDLS, YYNGEE. This CDR3 has 15 residues. V shed 7 bases and J 8 bases; nucleotides not matched to a gene: 8.

This clonotype came up many times. The chain is built from TRBV6-6 and TRBJ1-3; no definite D call. The CDR3 extends over 13 amino acids. CDR1 MNHNY and CDR2 SVGAGI come from the germline V gene (reference sequence). V lost 8 bases and J 1 base, leaving 9 bases between the germline ends. This CDR3 is CASGPPSGNTIYF. CDR3 nucleotide sequence: TGTGCCAGCGGCCCTCCTTCTGGAAACACCATATATTTT.

The chain is built from TRBV12-3 or TRBV12-4 and TRBJ2-3; the match to TRBD2 covers 7 bases. The CDR3 length is 15 residues. V was pared by 3 bases and J by 1 base, with 4 bases of the junction left unmatched. The CDR3 protein is CASSFIAGRTDTQYF. The CDR3 DNA follows: TGTGCCAGCAGTTTTATAGCGGGCCGCACAGATACGCAGTATTTT.

This clonotype appeared a few times. The V and J genes are TRBV6-2 or TRBV6-3 and TRBJ2-7; D remains ambiguous. This CDR3 contains 14 residues. Germline V gene data show CDR1 as MNHEY and CDR2 as SVGEGT. V gave up 7 bases and J gave up 3 bases, with 16 bases separating them. The CDR3 region is CASTLLTGSYEQYF. Written as DNA, the CDR3 is TGTGCCAGCACTCTACTCACCGGCAGCTACGAGCAGTACTTC.

The J gene is TRBJ2-2, the V gene TRBV2; TRBD2 is a possible D gene (6 bases). V gave up 10 bases and J gave up 5 bases, with 14 bases separating them. This CDR3 comprises 13 residues. Germline lookup yields CDR1 SNHLY and CDR2 FYNNEI. The CDR3 protein is CATTRSGTGELFF. Here the CDR3 DNA reads TGTGCCACCACCCGGAGCGGGACCGGGGAGCTGTTTTTT.

The chain carries TRBV6-2 or TRBV6-3 and TRBJ2-6; 7 bases align to TRBD1. The germline V gene has CDR1 MNHEY and CDR2 SVGEGT. Trimming at V came to 2 bases and at J to 0 bases, leaving 4 bases not matched to a gene. This CDR3 has 17 residues. As DNA, the CDR3 is TGTGCCAGCAGTTACGGGGACAGTCACTCTGGGGCCAACGTCCTGACTTTC. It specifies CASSYGDSHSGANVLTF.

The chain links TRBV12-3 or TRBV12-4 to TRBJ2-1; the D gene is possibly TRBD2 (7 bases). Deletions cut 6 bases from V and 4 bases from J, with 16 bases between. The CDR3 totals 15 residues. The DNA of the CDR3 is TGTGCCAGCAGAGGCCGGGGGGCGGGTTACAATGAGCAGTTCTTC. It translates to CASRGRGAGYNEQFF.

This clonotype was detected many times. This chain links TRBV7-2 with TRBJ1-2, with D perhaps TRBD1 (5 bases). In germline, CDR1 is SGHTA, CDR2 FQGNSA. CDR3 length: 13 residues. The V end was cut by 3 bases, the J end by 4 bases, with 9 bases between. CDR3 DNA: TGTGCCAGCAGCTTGGCAGGGCCCTATGGCTACACCTTC. It specifies CASSLAGPYGYTF.

The V call is TRBV4-2, the J call TRBJ2-1; D is ambiguous. The germline gives CDR1 LGHNA, CDR2 YNFKEQ. The CDR3 length is 17 residues. Deletions cut 4 bases from V and 0 bases from J, with 16 bases between. CDR3 DNA sequence: TGTGCCAGCAGCCTACGAGCAGCCGAAAGCTCCTACAATGAGCAGTTCTTC. Residues: CASSLRAAESSYNEQFF.

At least ten counts were recorded for this clonotype. The chain couples TRBV20-1 to TRBJ2-7; D is possibly TRBD1 (5 bases). This CDR3 is built from 13 residues. Per the germline V gene, CDR1 is DFQATT and CDR2 is SNEGSKA (reference sequence). Trimming pared 4 bases from V and 2 bases from J, leaving 12 bases between. CDR3: CSANTGTTYEQYF. The DNA of the CDR3 is TGCAGTGCTAATACAGGAACTACCTACGAGCAGTACTTC.

This clonotype was seen repeatedly, ten times or more. This rearrangement joins TRBV7-2 to TRBJ2-3; unclear D gene. This CDR3 comprises 13 residues. Trimming removed 5 bases from V and 2 bases from J, with 8 bases in between. Germline CDR1 is SGHTA and CDR2 is FQGNSA. The CDR3 sequence is CASSPTHTDTQYF. CDR3 nucleotide sequence: TGTGCCAGCAGCCCAACCCACACAGATACGCAGTATTTT.

This clonotype was recorded at least ten times. The chain links TRBV29-1 to TRBJ2-7; no firm D call. CDR1 and CDR2 from the germline V gene are SQVTM and ANQGSEA. There are 13 residues in the CDR3. V lost 2 bases and J lost 4, with 12 bases in between. The CDR3 here is CSVEMGVGYEQYV. The CDR3 DNA follows: TGCAGCGTTGAAATGGGTGTCGGGTACGAGCAGTACGTC.

This chain uses TRBV7-2 with TRBJ2-7, with unresolved D. The germline V and J ends were trimmed by 5 bases and 2 bases, with 7 bases remaining between them. Germline V gives CDR1 SGHTA, CDR2 FQGNSA. The CDR3 is 12 residues long. As DNA, the CDR3 is TGTGCCAGCAGCCCTACAGCCTACGAGCAGTACTTC. This codes for CASSPTAYEQYF. Complete variable domain (other parts from reference TRBV7-2 and TRBJ2-7): GAGVSQSPSNKVTEKGKDVELRCDPISGHTALYWYRQSLGQGLEFLIYFQGNSAPDKSGLPSDRFSAERTGGSVSTLTIQRTQQEDSAVYLCASSPTAYEQYFGPGTRLTVT.

This clonotype was found a few times. The genes are TRBV5-4 and TRBJ1-6, with D maybe TRBD1 (5 bases). Germline V lookup: CDR1 SGHNT, CDR2 YYREEE (reference sequence). V was shortened by 4 bases and J by 5 bases, with 10 bases between the two germline ends. CDR3 length equals 14 residues. CDR3 sequence: CASSRDFDNSPLHF. The CDR3 nucleotides are TGTGCCAGCAGCCGGGACTTCGATAATTCACCCCTCCACTTT.